The rows below give T cell receptor beta chains drawn from one sample of a study of shared clonotypes between healthy human individuals. Repertoires were generated with immunoSEQ multiplex PCR, while TCRdb's copy carries only in-frame clones and drops some. The top ten clones hold less than 1.5% of a sample with 950,000 to 1,100,000 clones, about 76% of them seen once. The sample consisted of memory CD4+ T cells sorted from blood. These receptors were collected from a man in his late teens or twenties in good health. The CDR3 runs from the conserved cysteine through the conserved F or W. Each record gives: D gene, J gene, V gene, clone size, CDR3 protein, CDR3 DNA. A D gene is named only where the DNA matches it firmly. Clone size, where shown, is once, few, many, or a class for clones that have expanded.

>TRBD1|TRBJ2-5|TRBV5-4|.
CASSLTGGRTTQAGETQYF
TGTGCCAGCAGCTTGACAGGGGGCCGAACCACCCAAGCTGGGGAGACCCAGTACTTC
>TRBD2|TRBJ2-5|TRBV5-4|.
CASSLPGTRGETQYF
TGTGCCAGCAGCTTACCCGGGACTAGGGGGGAGACCCAGTACTTC
>.|TRBJ1-2|TRBV6-1|.
CASSEALSGARYGYTF
TGTGCCAGCAGTGAAGCGCTGTCGGGGGCTCGCTATGGCTACACCTTC
>TRBD2|TRBJ2-7|TRBV18|.
CASSSLAGDEQYF
TGTGCCAGCTCAAGCCTAGCGGGAGACGAGCAGTACTTC
>.|TRBJ2-5|TRBV27|.
CASSFGGLQETQYF
TGTGCCAGCAGTTTCGGGGGGCTCCAAGAGACCCAGTACTTC
>TRBD1|TRBJ2-7|TRBV6-5|.
CASSRDRAYEQYF
TGTGCCAGCAGTAGAGACAGGGCATACGAGCAGTACTTC
>TRBD1|TRBJ2-5|TRBV18|.
CASKPGTAKETQYF
TGTGCCAGCAAACCCGGGACAGCCAAAGAGACCCAGTACTTC
>.|TRBJ2-2|TRBV19|.
CASSIGSKGRIGTGELFF
TGTGCCAGTAGTATAGGGTCGAAGGGGCGGATTGGGACCGGGGAGCTGTTTTTT
>TRBD1|TRBJ2-1|TRBV5-1|.
CASSSDGQGVQGQFF
TGCGCCAGCAGCTCGGACGGACAGGGGGTACAGGGGCAGTTCTTC
>TRBD1|TRBJ1-2|TRBV7-2|.
CASSRTGDRGAYGYTF
TGTGCCAGCAGCCGTACCGGGGACAGGGGGGCCTATGGCTACACCTTC
>.|TRBJ2-5|TRBV1|.
CTSSQDTCLAGGPGTYF
TGCACCAGCAGCCAAGATACGTGCTTAGCGGGAGGACCGGGCACGTACTTC
>.|TRBJ1-3|TRBV6-1|many
CAASTDPAGMNTIYF
TGTGCCGCGTCGACAGACCCCGCGGGTATGAACACCATATATTTT
>.|TRBJ1-2|TRBV19|.
CASSQGWGYTF
TGTGCCAGTAGCCAGGGTTGGGGCTACACCTTC
>TRBD1|TRBJ2-3|TRBV11-2|once
CASSREGASTDTQYF
TGTGCCAGCAGCCGAGAGGGGGCTAGCACAGATACGCAGTATTTT
>.|TRBJ2-1|TRBV10-2|.
CASSEDPLLEQFF
TGCGCCAGCAGTGAGGACCCCCTCCTTGAGCAGTTCTTC
>.|TRBJ2-7|TRBV7-9|.
CASSLLPSEQYF
TGTGCCAGCAGCTTGTTGCCTTCCGAGCAGTACTTC
>.|TRBJ2-2|TRBV4-1|.
CASSQVDWVGNTGELFF
TGCGCCAGCAGCCAAGTAGACTGGGTGGGGAACACCGGGGAGCTGTTTTTT
>.|TRBJ2-5|TRBV5-6|many
CASSLFPIGGQETQYF
TGTGCCAGCAGCTTGTTCCCCATTGGGGGGCAAGAGACCCAGTACTTC
>.|TRBJ2-7|TRBV30|.
CAWRGVGEQYF
TGTGCCTGGAGGGGGGTCGGCGAGCAGTACTTC
>TRBD1|TRBJ1-6|TRBV11-2|.
CASSSRTGTFNSPLHF
TGTGCCAGCAGCTCCCGGACAGGGACATTCAATTCACCCCTCCACTTT
>TRBD1|TRBJ2-7|TRBV5-1|.
CASRHDRGFYEQYF
TGCGCCAGCAGACACGACAGGGGCTTCTACGAGCAGTACTTC
>TRBD2|TRBJ2-1|TRBV5-1|.
CASSSSGGAYNEQFF
TGCGCCAGCAGCTCTAGCGGGGGGGCCTACAATGAGCAGTTCTTC